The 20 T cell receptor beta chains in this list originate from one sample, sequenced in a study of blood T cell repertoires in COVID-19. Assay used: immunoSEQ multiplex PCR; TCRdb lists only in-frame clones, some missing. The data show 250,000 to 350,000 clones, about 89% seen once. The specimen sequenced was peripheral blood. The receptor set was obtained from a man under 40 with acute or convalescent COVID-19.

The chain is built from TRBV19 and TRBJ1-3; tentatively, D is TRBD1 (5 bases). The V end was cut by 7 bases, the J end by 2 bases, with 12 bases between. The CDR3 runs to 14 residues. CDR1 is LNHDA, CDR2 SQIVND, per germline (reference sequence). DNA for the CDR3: TGTGCCAGTAATACGGACACCGCTGGAAACACCATATATTTT. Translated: CASNTDTAGNTIYF.

The DNA of the CDR3 is TGTGCCAGCAGCCAAGAGGGAGCGGGGGACCAAGAGACCCAGTACTTC. Translation gives CASSQEGAGDQETQYF. The gene calls are TRBV3-1 (or the pseudogene TRBV3-2) and TRBJ2-5; TRBD2 aligns across 8 bases. There are 16 residues in the CDR3. After removal of 0 bases from V and 0 bases from J, the junction contained 3 bases not matched to a gene. Germline lookup yields CDR1 LGHDT and CDR2 YNNKEL (reference sequence).

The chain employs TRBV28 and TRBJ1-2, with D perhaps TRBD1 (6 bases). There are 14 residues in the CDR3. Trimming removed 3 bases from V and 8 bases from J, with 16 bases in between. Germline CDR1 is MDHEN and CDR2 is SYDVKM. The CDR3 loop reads CASSFGNRAGGYTF. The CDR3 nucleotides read TGTGCCAGCAGTTTCGGAAACAGGGCGGGCGGCTACACCTTC.

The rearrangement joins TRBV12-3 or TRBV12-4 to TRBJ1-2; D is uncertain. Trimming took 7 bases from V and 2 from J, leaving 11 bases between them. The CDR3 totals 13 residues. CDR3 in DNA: TGTGCCAGCACAGAAAACCTGAACTATGGCTACACCTTC. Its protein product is CASTENLNYGYTF.

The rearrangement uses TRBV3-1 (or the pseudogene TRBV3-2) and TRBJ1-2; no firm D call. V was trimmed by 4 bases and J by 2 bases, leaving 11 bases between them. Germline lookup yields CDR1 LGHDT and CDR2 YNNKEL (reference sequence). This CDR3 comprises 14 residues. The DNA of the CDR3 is TGTGCCAGCAGCCCCCCTACGGGGAACTATGGCTACACCTTC. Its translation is CASSPPTGNYGYTF.

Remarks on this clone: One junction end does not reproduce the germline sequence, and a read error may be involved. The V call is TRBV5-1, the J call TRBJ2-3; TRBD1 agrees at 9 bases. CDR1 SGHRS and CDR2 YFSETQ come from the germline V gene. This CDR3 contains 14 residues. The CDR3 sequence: CASSGGQGTNTQYF. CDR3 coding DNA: TGCGCCAGCAGCGGGGGACAGGGCACAAATACGCAGTATTTT.

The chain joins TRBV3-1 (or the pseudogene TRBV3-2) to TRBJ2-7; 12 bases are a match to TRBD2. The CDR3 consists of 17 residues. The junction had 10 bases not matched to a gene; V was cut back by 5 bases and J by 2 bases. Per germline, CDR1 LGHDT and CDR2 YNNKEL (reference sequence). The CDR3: CASSSLAGGQRTYEQYF. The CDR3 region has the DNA TGTGCCAGCAGCTCCCTAGCGGGAGGGCAGCGGACCTACGAGCAGTACTTC.

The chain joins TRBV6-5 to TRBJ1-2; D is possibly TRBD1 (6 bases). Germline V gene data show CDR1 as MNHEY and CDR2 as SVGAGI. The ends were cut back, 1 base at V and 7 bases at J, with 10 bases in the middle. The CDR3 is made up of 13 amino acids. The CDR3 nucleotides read TGTGCCAGCAGTTACTTCAGGGGCATTGGCTACACCTTC. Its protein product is CASSYFRGIGYTF.

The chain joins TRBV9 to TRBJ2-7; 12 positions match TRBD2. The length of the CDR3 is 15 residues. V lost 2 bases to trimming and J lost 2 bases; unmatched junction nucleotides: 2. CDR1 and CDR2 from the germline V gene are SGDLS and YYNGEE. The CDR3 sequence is CASSVTSGGPYEQYF. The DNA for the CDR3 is TGTGCCAGCAGCGTGACTAGCGGGGGACCCTACGAGCAGTACTTC. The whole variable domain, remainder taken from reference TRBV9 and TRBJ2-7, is DSGVTQTPKHLITATGQRVTLRCSPRSGDLSVYWYQQSLDQGLQFLIQYYNGEERAKGNILERFSAQQFPDLHSELNLSSLELGDSALYFCASSVTSGGPYEQYFGPGTRLTVT.

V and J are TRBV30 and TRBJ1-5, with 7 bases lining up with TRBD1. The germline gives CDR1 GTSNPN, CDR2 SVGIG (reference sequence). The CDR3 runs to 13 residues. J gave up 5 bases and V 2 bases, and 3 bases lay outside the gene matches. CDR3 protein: CAWSNRGDQPQHF. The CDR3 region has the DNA TGTGCCTGGAGTAACAGGGGAGATCAGCCCCAGCATTTT.

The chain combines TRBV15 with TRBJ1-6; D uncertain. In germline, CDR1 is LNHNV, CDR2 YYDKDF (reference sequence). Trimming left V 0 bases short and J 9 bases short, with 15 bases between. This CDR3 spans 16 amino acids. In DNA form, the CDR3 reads TGTGCCACCAGCAGAGATAGCCCCAGAACATTTTCACCCCTCCACTTT. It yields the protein CATSRDSPRTFSPLHF.

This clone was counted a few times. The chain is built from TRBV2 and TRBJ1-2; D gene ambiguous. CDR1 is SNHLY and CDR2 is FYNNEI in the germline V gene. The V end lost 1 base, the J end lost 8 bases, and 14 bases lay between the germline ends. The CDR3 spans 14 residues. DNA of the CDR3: TGTGCCAGCAGTGAAGTGGAGGGATCGGGGGGCTACACCTTC. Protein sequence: CASSEVEGSGGYTF.

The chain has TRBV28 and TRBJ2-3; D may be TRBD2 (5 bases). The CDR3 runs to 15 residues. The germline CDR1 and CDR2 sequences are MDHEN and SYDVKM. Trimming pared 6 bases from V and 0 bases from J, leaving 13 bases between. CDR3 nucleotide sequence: TGTGCCAGCAGCAACAGCGGAAGTAGCACAGATACGCAGTATTTT. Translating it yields CASSNSGSSTDTQYF. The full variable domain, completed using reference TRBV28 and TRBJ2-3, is DVKVTQSSRYLVKRTGEKVFLECVQDMDHENMFWYRQDPGLGLRLIYFSYDVKMKEKGDIPEGYSVSREKKERFSLILESASTNQTSMYLCASSNSGSSTDTQYFGPGTRLTVL.

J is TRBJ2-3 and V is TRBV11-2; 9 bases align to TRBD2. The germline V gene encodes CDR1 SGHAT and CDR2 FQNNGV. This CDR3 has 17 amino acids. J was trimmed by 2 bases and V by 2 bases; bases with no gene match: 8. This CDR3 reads CASSLTQAGGLTDTQYF. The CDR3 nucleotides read TGTGCCAGCAGCTTAACCCAGGCGGGAGGGCTCACAGATACGCAGTATTTT.

CDR3 residues: CASSTTSSYNEQFF. CDR3 in DNA: TGTGCCAGCAGTACGACTAGCTCCTACAATGAGCAGTTCTTC. The V call is TRBV6-2 or TRBV6-3, the J call TRBJ2-1; the D gene is possibly TRBD2 (6 bases). The CDR3 extends over 14 amino acids. From germline, CDR1 is MNHEY and CDR2 SVGEGT. The V end was cut by 5 bases, the J end by 0 bases, with 8 bases between.

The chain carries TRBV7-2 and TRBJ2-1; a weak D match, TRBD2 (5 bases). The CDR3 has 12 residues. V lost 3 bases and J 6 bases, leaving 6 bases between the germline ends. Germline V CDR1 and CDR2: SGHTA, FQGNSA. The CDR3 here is CASSFEGNEQFF. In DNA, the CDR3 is TGTGCCAGCAGCTTCGAGGGCAATGAGCAGTTCTTC.

Here the CDR3 DNA reads TGTGCCAGCAGCACCCGTCCCGGGACAGGCCGAACAGGGACCGGGGAGCTGTTTTTT. This translates into CASSTRPGTGRTGTGELFF. The V call is TRBV5-5, the J call TRBJ2-2; 8 bases line up with TRBD1. With 4 bases clipped from V and 5 bases from J, the junction kept 19 bases outside the gene matches. The germline CDR1 and CDR2 sequences are SGHKS and YYEKEE (reference sequence). The CDR3 covers 19 residues.

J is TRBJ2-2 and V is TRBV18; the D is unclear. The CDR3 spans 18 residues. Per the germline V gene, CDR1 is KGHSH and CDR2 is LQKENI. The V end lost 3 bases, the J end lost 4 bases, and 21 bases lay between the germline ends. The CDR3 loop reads CASSPRVITPRGTGELFF. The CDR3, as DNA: TGTGCCAGCTCACCCCGGGTCATCACCCCCCGAGGCACCGGGGAGCTGTTTTTT.

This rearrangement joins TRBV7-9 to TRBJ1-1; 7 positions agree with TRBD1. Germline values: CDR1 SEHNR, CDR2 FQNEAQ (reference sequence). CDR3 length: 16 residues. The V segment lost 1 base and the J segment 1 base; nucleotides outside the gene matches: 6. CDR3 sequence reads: CASSLEGAPKNTEAFF. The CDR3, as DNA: TGTGCCAGCAGCTTAGAGGGGGCACCAAAGAACACTGAAGCTTTCTTT.

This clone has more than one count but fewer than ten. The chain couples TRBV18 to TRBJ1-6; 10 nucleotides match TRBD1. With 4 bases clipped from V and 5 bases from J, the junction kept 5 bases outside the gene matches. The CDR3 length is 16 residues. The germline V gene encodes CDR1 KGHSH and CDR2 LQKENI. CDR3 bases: TGTGCCAGCTCACACCGGACAGGGGGTAATAATTCACCCCTCCACTTT. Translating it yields CASSHRTGGNNSPLHF. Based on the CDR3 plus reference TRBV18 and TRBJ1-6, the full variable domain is NAGVMQNPRHLVRRRGQEARLRCSPMKGHSHVYWYRQLPEEGLKFMVYLQKENIIDESGMPKERFSAEFPKEGPSILRIQQVVRGDSAAYFCASSHRTGGNNSPLHFGNGTRLTVT.